The entry that follows covers one T cell receptor (beta chain) sequence. Its antigen remains unknown. This specimen belongs to a study of blood T cells in healthy people across ages. General observations from the study: Whereas aged donors had fewer naive CD4+ cells, long-lived donors had more of them and higher diversity.

CDR1 is LGHDT, CDR2 YNNKEL, per germline (reference sequence). V was pared by 1 base and J by 11 bases, with 14 bases between. The CDR3 runs 13 residues. The use of a sample-barcoded 5' primer and a J-beta primer mix characterized a second PCR of roughly 7 to 11 cycles. Every molecule of cDNA carried a tag from a template-switch adaptor with 12 random nucleotides. MiXCR was run by TCRdb on the 5' RACE reads, yielding one entry per CDR3 protein. Counted here are 850,000 to 1,000,000 distinct CDR3 sequences, about 53% occurring once; the ten biggest clones make up about 22%. Material: blood. The chain is built from TRBV3-1 and TRBJ2-5, with D possibly TRBD2 on 5 matching bases. This clonotype was sampled from a woman aged 55-70 years in good health. The DNA for the CDR3 is TGTGCCAGCAGCCAAGGAACTAGGTGGGAGCAGTACTTC. Translating gives CASSQGTRWEQYF.